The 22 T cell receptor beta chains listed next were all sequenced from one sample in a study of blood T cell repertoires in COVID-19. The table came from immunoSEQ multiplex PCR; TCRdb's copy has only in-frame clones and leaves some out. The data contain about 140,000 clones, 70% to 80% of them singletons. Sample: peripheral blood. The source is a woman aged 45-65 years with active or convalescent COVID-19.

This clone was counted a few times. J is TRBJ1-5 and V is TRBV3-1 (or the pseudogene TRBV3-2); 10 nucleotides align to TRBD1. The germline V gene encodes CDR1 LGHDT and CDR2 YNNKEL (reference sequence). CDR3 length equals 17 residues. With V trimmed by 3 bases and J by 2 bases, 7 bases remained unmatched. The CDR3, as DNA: TGTGCCAGCAGCCATGGGGACAGGGGAGTGGGCAATCAGCCCCAGCATTTT. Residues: CASSHGDRGVGNQPQHF.

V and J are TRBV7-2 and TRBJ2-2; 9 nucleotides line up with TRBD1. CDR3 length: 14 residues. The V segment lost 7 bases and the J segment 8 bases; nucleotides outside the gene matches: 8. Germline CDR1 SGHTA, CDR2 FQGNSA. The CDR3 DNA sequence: TGTGCCAGCAAAAGGGACAGGGCAGAGGGGGAGCTGTTTTTT. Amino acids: CASKRDRAEGELFF.

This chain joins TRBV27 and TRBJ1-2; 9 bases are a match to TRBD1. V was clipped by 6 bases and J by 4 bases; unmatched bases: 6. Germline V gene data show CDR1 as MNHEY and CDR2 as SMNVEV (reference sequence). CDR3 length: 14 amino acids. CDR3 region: CASRFGTGSYGYTF. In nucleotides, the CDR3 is TGTGCCAGCAGGTTCGGGACAGGGTCCTATGGCTACACCTTC.

The CDR3 is CATSVDMSSYNEQFF. CDR3 in DNA: TGTGCCACCTCGGTTGATATGAGCTCCTACAATGAGCAGTTCTTC. The chain links TRBV15 to TRBJ2-1, with unresolved D. V was pared by 8 bases and J by 0 bases, with 14 bases between. The length of the CDR3 is 15 residues. Germline loops: CDR1 LNHNV, CDR2 YYDKDF (reference sequence). Full variable domain (outside the CDR3, taken from reference TRBV15 and TRBJ2-1): DAMVIQNPRYQVTQFGKPVTLSCSQTLNHNVMYWYQQKSSQAPKLLFHYYDKDFNNEADTPDNFQSRRPNTSFCFLDIRSPGLGDTAMYLCATSVDMSSYNEQFFGPGTRLTVL.

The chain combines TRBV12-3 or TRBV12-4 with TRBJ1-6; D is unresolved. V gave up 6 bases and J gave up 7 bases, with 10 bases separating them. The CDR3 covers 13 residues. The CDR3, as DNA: TGTGCCAGCAGCCTACGGGTGAATTCACCCCTCCACTTT. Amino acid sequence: CASSLRVNSPLHF.

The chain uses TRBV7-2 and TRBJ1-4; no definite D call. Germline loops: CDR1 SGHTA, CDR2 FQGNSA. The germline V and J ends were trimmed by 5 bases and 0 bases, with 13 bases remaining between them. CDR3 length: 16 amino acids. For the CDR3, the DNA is TGTGCCAGCAGCCCGTATTCCGGGGCAACTAATGAAAAACTGTTTTTT. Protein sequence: CASSPYSGATNEKLFF.

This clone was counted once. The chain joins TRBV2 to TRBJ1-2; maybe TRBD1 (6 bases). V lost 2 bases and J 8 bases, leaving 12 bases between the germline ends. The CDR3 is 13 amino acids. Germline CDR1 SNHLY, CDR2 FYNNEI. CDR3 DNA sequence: TGTGCCAGCAGTGAAAACAGGGTGCTCGGCTACACCTTC. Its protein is CASSENRVLGYTF.

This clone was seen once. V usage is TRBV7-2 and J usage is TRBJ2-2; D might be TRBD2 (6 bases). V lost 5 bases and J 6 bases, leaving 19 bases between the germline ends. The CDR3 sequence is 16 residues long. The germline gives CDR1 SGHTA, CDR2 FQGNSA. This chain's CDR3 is CASSPRGNLWAGELFF. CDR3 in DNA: TGTGCCAGCAGCCCTCGGGGGAATCTGTGGGCCGGGGAGCTGTTTTTT.

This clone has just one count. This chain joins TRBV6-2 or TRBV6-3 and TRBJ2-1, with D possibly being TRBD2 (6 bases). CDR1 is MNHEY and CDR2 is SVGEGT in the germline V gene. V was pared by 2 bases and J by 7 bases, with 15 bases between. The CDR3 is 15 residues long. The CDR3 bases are TGTGCCAGCAGTTACAGGGACTCCCGTTTGAATGAGCAGTTCTTC. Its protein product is CASSYRDSRLNEQFF.

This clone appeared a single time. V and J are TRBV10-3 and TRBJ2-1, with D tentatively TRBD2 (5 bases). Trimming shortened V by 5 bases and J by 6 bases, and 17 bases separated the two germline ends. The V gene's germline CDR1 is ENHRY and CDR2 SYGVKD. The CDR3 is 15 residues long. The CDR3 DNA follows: TGTGCCATCAGTCAGAGCGGAGCCTACTTCAATGAGCAGTTCTTC. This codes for CAISQSGAYFNEQFF.

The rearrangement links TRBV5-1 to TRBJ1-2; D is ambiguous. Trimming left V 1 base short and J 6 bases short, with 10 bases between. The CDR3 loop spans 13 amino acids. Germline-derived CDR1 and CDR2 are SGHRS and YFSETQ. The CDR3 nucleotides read TGCGCCAGCAGCTTGACCGGGTATCATGGCTACACCTTC. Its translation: CASSLTGYHGYTF.

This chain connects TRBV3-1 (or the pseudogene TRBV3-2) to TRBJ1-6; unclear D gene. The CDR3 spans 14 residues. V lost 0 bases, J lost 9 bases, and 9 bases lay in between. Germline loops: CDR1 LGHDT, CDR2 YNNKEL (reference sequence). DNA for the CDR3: TGTGCCAGCAGCCAAGATTTGCGGGGTTCACCCCTCCACTTT. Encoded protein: CASSQDLRGSPLHF.

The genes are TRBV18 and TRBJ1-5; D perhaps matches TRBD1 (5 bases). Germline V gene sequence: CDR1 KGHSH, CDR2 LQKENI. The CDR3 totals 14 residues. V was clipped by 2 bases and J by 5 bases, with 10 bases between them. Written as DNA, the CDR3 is TGTGCCAGCTCACCATTAGGGGCCGATCAGCCCCAGCATTTT. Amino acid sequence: CASSPLGADQPQHF. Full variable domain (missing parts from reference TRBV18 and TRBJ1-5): NAGVMQNPRHLVRRRGQEARLRCSPMKGHSHVYWYRQLPEEGLKFMVYLQKENIIDESGMPKERFSAEFPKEGPSILRIQQVVRGDSAAYFCASSPLGADQPQHFGDGTRLSIL.

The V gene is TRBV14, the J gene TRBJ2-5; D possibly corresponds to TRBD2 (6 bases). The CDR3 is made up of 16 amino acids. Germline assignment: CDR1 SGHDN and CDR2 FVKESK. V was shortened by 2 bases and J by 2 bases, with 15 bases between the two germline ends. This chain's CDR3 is CASSQMRGGGQETQYF. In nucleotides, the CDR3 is TGTGCCAGCAGCCAAATGCGCGGTGGGGGGCAAGAGACCCAGTACTTC.

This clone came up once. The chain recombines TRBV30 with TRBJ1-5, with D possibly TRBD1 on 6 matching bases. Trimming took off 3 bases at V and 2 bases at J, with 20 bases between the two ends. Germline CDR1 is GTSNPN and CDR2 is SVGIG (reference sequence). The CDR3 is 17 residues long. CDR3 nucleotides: TGTGCCTGGAGCGATTGGGGGCCGGCCTGGGGCAATCAGCCCCAGCATTTT. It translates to CAWSDWGPAWGNQPQHF.

The DNA of the CDR3 is TGTGCCAGCAGCCCTCGGGGTAGCGGGGGTAGGGAGACCCAGTACTTC. It codes for CASSPRGSGGRETQYF. The chain couples TRBV9 to TRBJ2-5, with 9 bases fitting TRBD2. The V segment lost 4 bases and the J segment 5 bases; nucleotides outside the gene matches: 12. The CDR3 is 16 residues long. Germline CDR1 and CDR2: SGDLS and YYNGEE.

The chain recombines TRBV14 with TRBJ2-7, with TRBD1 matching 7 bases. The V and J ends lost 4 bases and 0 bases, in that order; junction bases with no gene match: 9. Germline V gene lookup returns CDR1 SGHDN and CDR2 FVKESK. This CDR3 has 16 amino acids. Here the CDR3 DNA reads TGTGCCAGCAGCCGTTCGGACAGGAGAGTCTCCTACGAGCAGTACTTC. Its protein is CASSRSDRRVSYEQYF.

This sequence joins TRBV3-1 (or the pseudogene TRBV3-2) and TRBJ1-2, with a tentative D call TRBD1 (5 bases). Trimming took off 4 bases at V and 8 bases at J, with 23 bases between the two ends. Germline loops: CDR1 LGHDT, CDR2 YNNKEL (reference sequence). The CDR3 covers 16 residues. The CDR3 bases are TGTGCCAGCAGCCCGGAGGGCGGGGCCGCGGGGGAAGGCTACACCTTC. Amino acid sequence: CASSPEGGAAGEGYTF.

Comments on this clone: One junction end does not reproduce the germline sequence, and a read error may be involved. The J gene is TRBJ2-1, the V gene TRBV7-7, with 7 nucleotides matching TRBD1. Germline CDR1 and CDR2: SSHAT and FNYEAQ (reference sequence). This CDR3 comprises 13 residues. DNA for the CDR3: TGTGCTAGCAGCTTGACAGGGCGCAATGAGCAGTTCTTC. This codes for CASSLTGRNEQFF.

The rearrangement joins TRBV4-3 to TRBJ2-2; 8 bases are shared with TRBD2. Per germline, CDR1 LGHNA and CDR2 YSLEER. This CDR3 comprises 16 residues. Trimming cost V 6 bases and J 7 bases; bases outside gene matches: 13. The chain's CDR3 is CASRAGTSVSNGELFF. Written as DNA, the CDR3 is TGCGCCAGCAGGGCCGGGACTAGTGTCTCTAACGGGGAGCTGTTTTTT.

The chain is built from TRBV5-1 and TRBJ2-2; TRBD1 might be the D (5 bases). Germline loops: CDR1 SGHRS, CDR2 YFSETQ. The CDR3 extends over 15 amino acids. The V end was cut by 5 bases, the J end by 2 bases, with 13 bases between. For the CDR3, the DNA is TGCGCCAGCAGACGACAGATGTTAAACACCGGGGAGCTGTTTTTT. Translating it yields CASRRQMLNTGELFF.

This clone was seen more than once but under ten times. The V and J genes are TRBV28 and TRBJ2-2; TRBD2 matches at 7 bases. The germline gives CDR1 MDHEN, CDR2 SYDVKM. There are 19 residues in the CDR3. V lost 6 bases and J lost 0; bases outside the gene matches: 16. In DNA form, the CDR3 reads TGTGCCAGCAGACCCAGAGGGAAGCGGGATAACACGAACACCGGGGAGCTGTTTTTT. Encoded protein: CASRPRGKRDNTNTGELFF.